This T cell receptor (beta chain) was captured by sequencing in a study of vaccination and CD4 T cells after COVID-19. Study-level information: Cells were stimulated with overlapping spike peptides from SARS-CoV-2, HCoV-NL63, HCoV-OC43 and HCoV-229E.

Germline CDR1 and CDR2: SNHLY and FYNNEI. The V and J ends lost 8 bases and 8 bases, in that order; junction bases with no gene match: 5. The CDR3 sequence is 13 residues long. Treatment specified: approximately 9-day PBMC culture with coronavirus spike peptide pools or control peptides (ViraFEST assay). ViraFEST used peptide pools to expand antigen-specific T cells, then sequenced TCRs. The study sequenced cultured CD4+ T cell DNA using the Oncomine TCR Beta short-read assay. TCRdb processed the PCR reads anew with MiXCR; each CDR3 protein has one entry. Of 3,400 or so distinct CDR3 sequences in the sample, about 40% were seen once. This clonotype is deemed large (0.1 to 1%). Antigen: not known.

Source material: CD4+ T cells from blood, cultured in vitro. The rearrangement joins TRBV2 to TRBJ1-6; 8 bases line up with TRBD1. This TCR derives from a human donor who had recovered from COVID-19. The CDR3 protein is CASGDRMHSPLHF. CDR3 nucleotide sequence: TGTGCCAGCGGGGACAGGATGCATTCACCCCTCCACTTT.